What follows are 19 T cell receptor beta chains derived from one specimen sequenced in a study of T cells after somatic rescue of genetic block. Sequencing used immunoSEQ multiplex PCR; TCRdb keeps in-frame clones, though not all of them. The sample yields about 120,000 clones, 85% to 95% seen once. The sample consisted of peripheral blood mononuclear cells (PBMCs). These receptors came from a woman aged 18-35 years.

The chain is built from TRBV5-1 and TRBJ2-5; D not certain. The ends were cut back, 0 bases at V and 5 bases at J, with 8 bases in the middle. Germline CDR1 is SGHRS and CDR2 is YFSETQ. CDR3 size: 13 residues. The DNA for the CDR3 is TGCGCCAGCAGCTTGGAAATGGGGGAGACCCAGTACTTC. Translating gives CASSLEMGETQYF.

J is TRBJ2-1 and V is TRBV6-1; 7 bases are shared with TRBD1. Germline trimming cut 10 bases from V and 6 bases from J; bases unmatched to any gene: 6. The CDR3 contains 12 residues. The germline V gene encodes CDR1 MNHNS and CDR2 SASEGT. CDR3 sequence reads: CAIHRGGNEQFF. As DNA, the CDR3 is TGTGCCATCCACAGGGGCGGCAATGAGCAGTTCTTC.

The CDR3 sequence: CSAVRGNTEAFF. The CDR3 DNA reads TGCAGCGCCGTCAGGGGGAACACTGAAGCTTTCTTT. The chain couples TRBV29-1 to TRBJ1-1, with a weak D call TRBD1 (6 bases). The CDR3 consists of 12 residues. The germline gives CDR1 SQVTM, CDR2 ANQGSEA. Deletions cut 7 bases from V and 1 base from J, with 10 bases between.

The rearrangement joins TRBV4-1 to TRBJ2-5, with 8 bases fitting TRBD2. The germline CDR1 and CDR2 sequences are MGHRA and YSYEKL. Trimming at V came to 4 bases and at J to 4 bases, leaving 11 bases not matched to a gene. CDR3 size: 16 residues. CDR3 region: CASSPGGGGQRETQYF. DNA of the CDR3: TGCGCCAGCAGCCCGGGAGGGGGGGGCCAGAGAGAGACCCAGTACTTC.

This rearrangement joins TRBV27 to TRBJ2-7; 8 positions agree with TRBD2. The ends lost 8 bases at V and 1 base at J; junction bases unmatched: 4. Germline CDR1 MNHEY, CDR2 SMNVEV (reference sequence). The CDR3 runs to 13 residues. The CDR3 coding sequence is TGTGCCAGCTCCTCGGGGGGGTCCTACGAGCAGTACTTC. Its protein product is CASSSGGSYEQYF.

V usage is TRBV2 and J usage is TRBJ2-2; 7 bases fit TRBD2. V was pared by 3 bases and J by 3 bases, with 4 bases of the junction left unmatched. Germline V CDR1 and CDR2: SNHLY, FYNNEI. CDR3 length: 15 amino acids. The CDR3 nucleotides are TGTGCCAGCAGTGAGAGCGGGGTCTACACCGGGGAGCTGTTTTTT. Encoded protein: CASSESGVYTGELFF. Combining the CDR3 with reference TRBV2 and TRBJ2-2 gives the whole variable domain EPEVTQTPSHQVTQMGQEVILRCVPISNHLYFYWYRQILGQKVEFLVSFYNNEISEKSEIFDDQFSVERPDGSNFTLKIRSTKLEDSAMYFCASSESGVYTGELFFGEGSRLTVL.

This clone was picked up one time. The chain joins TRBV14 to TRBJ1-4; D is unclear. This CDR3 is built from 11 residues. Trimming took off 0 bases at V and 10 bases at J, with 3 bases between the two ends. Per germline, CDR1 SGHDN and CDR2 FVKESK. The CDR3: CASSQDRKLFF. The CDR3 nucleotides read TGTGCCAGCAGCCAAGATAGAAAACTGTTTTTT.

This clone has a handful of counts. The rearrangement uses TRBV4-3 and TRBJ2-3; possible D gene TRBD1, 6 bases. The CDR3 is made up of 15 amino acids. V was shortened by 0 bases and J by 4 bases, with 11 bases between the two germline ends. Germline values: CDR1 LGHNA, CDR2 YSLEER. The chain's CDR3 is CASSQEPRGADTQYF. CDR3 nucleotide sequence: TGCGCCAGCAGCCAAGAACCCAGGGGAGCAGATACGCAGTATTTT.

The chain combines TRBV9 with TRBJ2-7, with 7 bases aligning to TRBD2. This CDR3 is 15 amino acids long. The germline CDR1 and CDR2 sequences are SGDLS and YYNGEE. The J segment lost 4 bases and the V segment lost 4 bases, leaving 11 bases of the junction unmatched. The CDR3 region has the DNA TGTGCCAGCAGCCCCCCTGGTAGCGGGTGGTACGAGCAGTACTTC. The encoded protein is CASSPPGSGWYEQYF.

This rearrangement joins TRBV7-2 to TRBJ2-6, with 8 nucleotides matching TRBD1. Germline V lookup: CDR1 SGHTA, CDR2 FQGNSA. J gave up 2 bases and V 6 bases, and 3 bases lay outside the gene matches. This CDR3 contains 15 residues. Here the CDR3 reads CASRPGQAGANVLTF. The CDR3 region has the DNA TGTGCCAGCAGGCCGGGACAGGCTGGGGCCAACGTCCTGACTTTC.

This sequence joins TRBV29-1 and TRBJ1-1; 7 bases align to TRBD1. Germline values: CDR1 SQVTM, CDR2 ANQGSEA. This CDR3 contains 14 residues. V trimming: 5 bases; J trimming: 0 bases; junction bases outside the gene matches: 6. The CDR3 bases are TGCAGCGTTCAGCCAGGGGGGGTGAACACTGAAGCTTTCTTT. Protein: CSVQPGGVNTEAFF.

V usage is TRBV9 and J usage is TRBJ1-1; D is unresolved. The germline V gene encodes CDR1 SGDLS and CDR2 YYNGEE. CDR3 size: 13 residues. V dropped 2 bases and J dropped 3 bases, with 8 bases sitting between them. The CDR3 DNA sequence: TGTGCCAGCAGCGTGCGGGAGGACACTGAAGCTTTCTTT. It yields the protein CASSVREDTEAFF.

The CDR3 reads CASSTGTENTEAFF. The CDR3, as DNA: TGTGCCAGCAGCACCGGGACAGAGAACACTGAAGCTTTCTTT. The rearrangement joins TRBV7-3 to TRBJ1-1; TRBD1 agrees at 7 bases. V gave up 5 bases and J gave up 1 base; unmatched junction bases: 4. The CDR3 extends over 14 amino acids. Germline values: CDR1 SGHTA, CDR2 FQGTGA.

V gene TRBV7-3 combines with J gene TRBJ2-5, with unresolved D. The CDR3 extends over 12 amino acids. The V end was cut by 3 bases, the J end by 7 bases, with 9 bases between. CDR1 is SGHTA, CDR2 FQGTGA, per germline. CDR3 sequence: CASSFDGGTQYF. In nucleotides, the CDR3 is TGTGCCAGCAGCTTTGACGGTGGGACCCAGTACTTC. Full variable domain (outside the CDR3, taken from reference TRBV7-3 and TRBJ2-5): GAGVSQTPSNKVTEKGKYVELRCDPISGHTALYWYRQSLGQGPEFLIYFQGTGAADDSGLPNDRFFAVRPEGSVSTLKIQRTERGDSAVYLCASSFDGGTQYFGPGTRLLVL.

The chain uses TRBV23-1 and TRBJ1-6; D ambiguous. TRBV23-1 is flagged as an ORF with uncertain function. This CDR3 region has 14 residues. V lost 2 bases and J 10 bases, leaving 12 bases between the germline ends. The CDR3 coding sequence is TGCGCCAGCAGTCAAGAACAGAGGAGGTCACCCCTCCACTTT. Residues: CASSQEQRRSPLHF.

This clone was counted once. This chain uses TRBV12-5 with TRBJ2-5; perhaps TRBD2 as D (6 bases). The CDR3 is made up of 12 amino acids. The ends were cut back, 6 bases at V and 4 bases at J, with 9 bases in the middle. Germline lookup yields CDR1 LGHNT and CDR2 FRNRAP. CDR3 residues: CASGVGGETQYF. The DNA for the CDR3 is TGTGCTAGTGGCGTGGGAGGAGAGACCCAGTACTTC.

This clone turned up a few times. The CDR3: CASTDRVKDSPLHF. CDR3 in DNA: TGTGCCAGCACCGACAGGGTTAAGGATTCACCCCTCCACTTT. V gene TRBV27 combines with J gene TRBJ1-6, with 7 nucleotides matching TRBD1. V gave up 7 bases and J gave up 8 bases; unmatched junction bases: 8. There are 14 residues in the CDR3. CDR1 is MNHEY, CDR2 SMNVEV, per germline (reference sequence).

This chain connects TRBV5-1 to TRBJ2-1; 12 nucleotides match TRBD2. The CDR3 is made up of 16 amino acids. The ends lost 4 bases at V and 4 bases at J; junction bases unmatched: 6. Looked up from germline, CDR1 is SGHRS and CDR2 is YFSETQ. CDR3 sequence: CASSPPSGGGYNEQFF. CDR3 DNA: TGCGCCAGCAGCCCCCCTAGCGGGGGGGGGTACAATGAGCAGTTCTTC. The entire variable domain, with the rest obtained from reference TRBV5-1 and TRBJ2-1, is as follows: KAGVTQTPRYLIKTRGQQVTLSCSPISGHRSVSWYQQTPGQGLQFLFEYFSETQRNKGNFPGRFSGRQFSNSRSEMNVSTLELGDSALYLCASSPPSGGGYNEQFFGPGTRLTVL.

The chain has TRBV18 and TRBJ2-2; maybe TRBD1 (5 bases). Trimming shortened V by 2 bases and J by 1 base, and 11 bases separated the two germline ends. This CDR3 has 16 amino acids. CDR1 and CDR2 from the germline V gene are KGHSH and LQKENI. The CDR3 coding sequence is TGTGCCAGCTCACCAGGTGACAGTATGAACACCGGGGAGCTGTTTTTT. Encoded protein: CASSPGDSMNTGELFF.